Listed here are 16 T cell receptor beta chains from one sample, sequenced in a study of cytomegalovirus exposure and HLA in healthy donors. Data came from immunoSEQ multiplex PCR; TCRdb stores just in-frame clones and leaves some out. The table lists about 330,000 clones, roughly 90% of them singletons. What was sequenced was PBMCs. These receptors all stem from a woman under 40 in good health and CMV-seropositive.

The V and J genes are TRBV28 and TRBJ1-1, with a tentative D call TRBD1 (5 bases). The CDR3 is 13 residues long. Germline CDR1 and CDR2: MDHEN and SYDVKM. The germline V and J ends were trimmed by 7 bases and 0 bases, with 9 bases remaining between them. The CDR3 sequence is CASTSGMNTEAFF. The CDR3, as DNA: TGTGCCAGCACTTCAGGGATGAACACTGAAGCTTTCTTT.

Note on this clone: The sample holds other DNA sequences that translate to the same CDR3. The J gene is TRBJ2-5, the V gene TRBV19; TRBD2 is a possible D gene (6 bases). V was pared by 3 bases and J by 3 bases, with 8 bases between. Germline V CDR1 and CDR2: LNHDA, SQIVND (reference sequence). The CDR3 length is 13 residues. CDR3 bases: TGTGCCAGTAGTATCGGGGGTAAAGAGACCCAGTACTTC. Translating it yields CASSIGGKETQYF.

The chain combines TRBV4-3 with TRBJ2-1; 13 positions match TRBD2. CDR3 length: 15 residues. The V segment lost 3 bases and the J segment 7 bases; nucleotides outside the gene matches: 3. Per germline, CDR1 LGHNA and CDR2 YSLEER. The CDR3 DNA sequence: TGCGCCAGCAGCCAGGGACTAGCGGGAATAAATGAGCAGTTCTTC. The encoded protein is CASSQGLAGINEQFF.

The chain is built from TRBV29-1 and TRBJ2-2; D not certain. Trimming took off 7 bases at V and 8 bases at J, with 11 bases between the two ends. The CDR3 extends over 11 amino acids. CDR1 is SQVTM, CDR2 ANQGSEA, per germline. The CDR3 is CSAESPGELFF. In DNA, the CDR3 is TGCAGCGCAGAGTCCCCGGGGGAGCTGTTTTTT.

The V call is TRBV5-1, the J call TRBJ1-2; no clear D gene. The CDR3 covers 15 residues. Between the trimmed V and J ends, which lost 1 base and 5 bases, there was a span of 15 bases. Germline CDR1 and CDR2: SGHRS and YFSETQ. The DNA for the CDR3 is TGCGCCAGCAGCTTGAATATAGATTCTTCTTATGGCTACACCTTC. Translated, it gives CASSLNIDSSYGYTF.

The chain joins TRBV6-5 to TRBJ2-1; possible D gene TRBD2, 6 bases. Germline V CDR1 and CDR2: MNHEY, SVGAGI. This CDR3 is built from 13 residues. V lost 7 bases and J lost 11, with 18 bases in between. The CDR3 loop is CASTAPSDQKQFF. The CDR3 DNA reads as TGTGCCAGCACTGCCCCTAGCGACCAGAAGCAGTTCTTC.

The rearrangement uses TRBV2 and TRBJ2-2; D uncertain. V lost 7 bases, J lost 6 bases, and 15 bases lay in between. Germline CDR1 SNHLY, CDR2 FYNNEI. The CDR3 length is 14 residues. This CDR3 reads CASISAFRAGELFF. CDR3 nucleotide sequence: TGTGCCAGCATCTCTGCGTTTCGGGCCGGGGAGCTGTTTTTT.

J is TRBJ2-7 and V is TRBV30; no firm D call. The V and J ends lost 2 bases and 5 bases respectively, with 13 bases between them. Germline CDR1 reads GTSNPN; CDR2 reads SVGIG (reference sequence). The CDR3 covers 13 residues. The CDR3 DNA follows: TGTGCCTGGAGTCCGAGTATAAGGGACGAGCAGTACTTC. It codes for CAWSPSIRDEQYF.

The rearrangement links TRBV27 to TRBJ2-7; 8 nucleotides align to TRBD1. The CDR3 runs to 14 residues. In germline, CDR1 is MNHEY, CDR2 SMNVEV (reference sequence). After removal of 7 bases from V and 2 bases from J, the junction contained 7 bases not matched to a gene. The CDR3 reads CASNRTGITYEQYF. The DNA of the CDR3 is TGTGCCAGCAACAGGACAGGGATCACCTACGAGCAGTACTTC.

This chain connects TRBV29-1 to TRBJ1-2; D ambiguous. The V end was cut by 2 bases, the J end by 0 bases, with 7 bases between. Per the germline V gene, CDR1 is SQVTM and CDR2 is ANQGSEA. The length of the CDR3 is 13 residues. The CDR3 DNA reads as TGCAGCGTTGAAAACAACCCTAACTATGGCTACACCTTC. This codes for CSVENNPNYGYTF.

J is TRBJ1-6 and V is TRBV6-5; D is unclear. The germline V gene has CDR1 MNHEY and CDR2 SVGAGI. This CDR3 is built from 12 residues. V lost 5 bases and J lost 7, with 6 bases in between. This chain's CDR3 is CASSLQNSPLHF. CDR3 nucleotides: TGTGCCAGCAGTCTACAGAATTCACCCCTCCACTTT.

The rearrangement uses TRBV5-1 and TRBJ1-1, with no clear D. CDR1 is SGHRS, CDR2 YFSETQ, per germline. The CDR3 is 14 residues long. The V end lost 2 bases, the J end lost 2 bases, and 10 bases lay between the germline ends. The CDR3 protein is CASSFRQANTEAFF. In DNA form, the CDR3 reads TGCGCCAGCAGCTTCCGACAAGCTAACACTGAAGCTTTCTTT.

The rearrangement joins TRBV29-1 to TRBJ2-3; D remains unclear. Trimming removed 6 bases from V and 6 bases from J, with 10 bases in between. The germline CDR1 and CDR2 sequences are SQVTM and ANQGSEA. The CDR3 runs to 11 residues. CDR3 sequence reads: CSVRITDTQYF. Here the CDR3 DNA reads TGCAGCGTCCGAATCACCGATACGCAGTATTTT.

V and J are TRBV7-2 and TRBJ1-4, with unresolved D. Germline V lookup: CDR1 SGHTA, CDR2 FQGNSA. The CDR3 loop spans 15 amino acids. V gave up 0 bases and J gave up 5 bases, with 10 bases separating them. CDR3 amino acids: CASSLAPPGNEKLFF. The CDR3, as DNA: TGTGCCAGCAGCTTAGCGCCCCCTGGGAATGAAAAACTGTTTTTT.

The chain recombines TRBV9 with TRBJ2-3, with TRBD2 identical over 11 bases. Germline CDR1 is SGDLS and CDR2 is YYNGEE. The CDR3 is 15 amino acids. V lost 4 bases to trimming and J lost 2 bases; unmatched junction nucleotides: 3. CDR3 coding DNA: TGTGCCAGCAGCTCGGGACTAGCGGACACAGATACGCAGTATTTT. Amino acids: CASSSGLADTDTQYF.

This chain links TRBV18 with TRBJ1-5, with unresolved D. The germline V gene has CDR1 KGHSH and CDR2 LQKENI. V was shortened by 2 bases and J by 7 bases, with 12 bases between the two germline ends. The CDR3 covers 14 residues. The CDR3 DNA reads TGTGCCAGCTCACCAATGGGATATGACCAGCCCCAGCATTTT. Amino acids: CASSPMGYDQPQHF.